These T cell receptor beta chains were read from a single sample in a study of T cells in Graves' hyperthyroidism and ophthalmopathy. TCRdb called the multiplex PCR reads again in MiXCR, with one record for every CDR3 protein. This sample has about 270,000 distinct CDR3 sequences, with 13% to 15% found just once. Sequences were obtained from blood. The receptors were sampled from a woman between 50 and 59 years old with Graves' hyperthyroidism that later progressed to Graves' ophthalmopathy. Both conserved end residues are part of each CDR3. Each record gives: clone size, V gene, J gene, D gene, CDR3 DNA, CDR3 protein. A D gene is named only where the DNA matches it firmly. Size is omitted from some rows. Given values are once, few, many or a class for expanded clones.

abundance: NA; v_gene: TRBV9; j_gene: TRBJ2-1; d_gene: NA; CDR3nt: TGTGCCAGCAGCGGCGGGACTCTTAGCTCCTACAATGAGCAGTTCTTC; CDR3aa: CASSGGTLSSYNEQFF
abundance: many; v_gene: TRBV28; j_gene: TRBJ2-7; d_gene: NA; CDR3nt: TGTGCCAGCAGTTGGGCCTACGAGCAGTACTTC; CDR3aa: CASSWAYEQYF
abundance: many; v_gene: TRBV28; j_gene: TRBJ1-4; d_gene: NA; CDR3nt: TGTGCCAGCAAGAGGGGACGGGCTAATGAAAAACTGTTTTTT; CDR3aa: CASKRGRANEKLFF
abundance: NA; v_gene: TRBV4-1; j_gene: TRBJ2-7; d_gene: NA; CDR3nt: TGCGCCAGCAGCCGCCGCCTAGATGGGGGCGAGCAGTACTTC; CDR3aa: CASSRRLDGGEQYF
abundance: many; v_gene: TRBV24-1; j_gene: TRBJ2-3; d_gene: NA; CDR3nt: TGTGCCACCAGTGAACCAGGACGGGTTAGCACAGATACGCAGTATTTT; CDR3aa: CATSEPGRVSTDTQYF
abundance: many; v_gene: TRBV28; j_gene: TRBJ1-1; d_gene: NA; CDR3nt: TGTGCCAGCAGTATGACCATCCCGAACACTGAAGCTTTCTTT; CDR3aa: CASSMTIPNTEAFF
abundance: many; v_gene: TRBV28; j_gene: TRBJ2-7; d_gene: TRBD1; CDR3nt: TGTGCCAGCATCGAGACAGGGACGCTCAACGAGCAGTACTTC; CDR3aa: CASIETGTLNEQYF
abundance: NA; v_gene: TRBV11-2; j_gene: TRBJ2-5; d_gene: TRBD2; CDR3nt: TGTGCCAGCAGCCCTGATAGCGGGAAGGAGACCCAGTACTTC; CDR3aa: CASSPDSGKETQYF
abundance: many; v_gene: TRBV29-1; j_gene: TRBJ2-5; d_gene: TRBD1; CDR3nt: TGCAGCGTTGATAACGGACAGGGACGGCAAGAGACCCAGTACTTC; CDR3aa: CSVDNGQGRQETQYF
abundance: many; v_gene: TRBV2; j_gene: TRBJ2-7; d_gene: TRBD2; CDR3nt: TGTGCCAGCAGTGAAGGCCTGTCGGGACTAGCGGGCCGCGAGCAGTACTTC; CDR3aa: CASSEGLSGLAGREQYF
abundance: many; v_gene: TRBV7-2; j_gene: TRBJ2-7; d_gene: NA; CDR3nt: TGTGCCAGCAGCCTGTGGAACGAGCAGTACTTC; CDR3aa: CASSLWNEQYF
abundance: few; v_gene: TRBV9; j_gene: TRBJ2-5; d_gene: NA; CDR3nt: TGTGCCAGCAGCCCAAGGACGTATCAAGAGACCCAGTACTTC; CDR3aa: CASSPRTYQETQYF
abundance: many; v_gene: TRBV28; j_gene: TRBJ2-2; d_gene: NA; CDR3nt: TGTGCCAGCAGTTCTGTCACCGGGGAGCTGTTTTTT; CDR3aa: CASSSVTGELFF
abundance: many; v_gene: TRBV3-1; j_gene: TRBJ2-3; d_gene: NA; CDR3nt: TGTGCCAGCAGCCAAGTTACCACAGATACGCAGTATTTT; CDR3aa: CASSQVTTDTQYF
abundance: NA; v_gene: TRBV4-2; j_gene: TRBJ2-1; d_gene: NA; CDR3nt: TGTGCCAGCAGCCAAATAAAGGACAGTTCGCAGTTCTTC; CDR3aa: CASSQIKDSSQFF
abundance: many; v_gene: TRBV20-1; j_gene: TRBJ1-2; d_gene: NA; CDR3nt: TGCAGTGCTAGGAATAAGGACTATGGCTACACCTTC; CDR3aa: CSARNKDYGYTF
abundance: many; v_gene: TRBV5-1; j_gene: TRBJ1-1; d_gene: NA; CDR3nt: TGCGCCAGCAGCGTGGAGGATTCCGGGACACAAGCTTTCTTT; CDR3aa: CASSVEDSGTQAFF
abundance: NA; v_gene: TRBV12-3/TRBV12-4; j_gene: TRBJ2-2; d_gene: TRBD2; CDR3nt: TGTGCCAGTACTAGCGGGGGGACCGGGGAGCTGTTTTTT; CDR3aa: CASTSGGTGELFF
abundance: NA; v_gene: TRBV7-9; j_gene: TRBJ2-3; d_gene: NA; CDR3nt: TGTGCCAGCAGCTTAATAGAGAGAACAGACACGCAGTATTTT; CDR3aa: CASSLIERTDTQYF
abundance: many; v_gene: TRBV2; j_gene: TRBJ2-7; d_gene: NA; CDR3nt: TGTGCCAGTACAGGGTACGAGCAGTACTTC; CDR3aa: CASTGYEQYF
abundance: many; v_gene: TRBV2; j_gene: TRBJ2-3; d_gene: TRBD1; CDR3nt: TGTGCCAGTCGGACAGGGGAAGGCACAGATACGCAGTATTTT; CDR3aa: CASRTGEGTDTQYF
abundance: many; v_gene: TRBV20-1; j_gene: TRBJ2-3; d_gene: NA; CDR3nt: TGCAGTGCTACTCGGGGAACCCTAGGGGATACGCAGTATTTT; CDR3aa: CSATRGTLGDTQYF
abundance: many; v_gene: TRBV20-1; j_gene: TRBJ2-3; d_gene: NA; CDR3nt: TGCAGTGCTAGGGCCGGGGGTCCCAGCACAGATACGCAGTATTTT; CDR3aa: CSARAGGPSTDTQYF
abundance: many; v_gene: TRBV6-1; j_gene: TRBJ1-2; d_gene: TRBD1; CDR3nt: TGTGCCAGCAGAGATCCGGGGACAGCTAACTATGGCTACACCTTC; CDR3aa: CASRDPGTANYGYTF
abundance: few; v_gene: TRBV12-3/TRBV12-4; j_gene: TRBJ1-2; d_gene: NA; CDR3nt: TGTGCCAGCAGCTTGAACAGGGCGGATGGCTACACCTTC; CDR3aa: CASSLNRADGYTF
abundance: many; v_gene: TRBV5-1; j_gene: TRBJ2-7; d_gene: NA; CDR3nt: TGCGCCAGCAGCTGGGCTAGCGAGAGCTACGAGCAGTACTTC; CDR3aa: CASSWASESYEQYF
abundance: many; v_gene: TRBV3-1; j_gene: TRBJ2-1; d_gene: NA; CDR3nt: TGTGCCAGCACCCTTTCGGGACTCCTCTACAATGAGCAGTTCTTC; CDR3aa: CASTLSGLLYNEQFF
abundance: many; v_gene: TRBV3-1; j_gene: TRBJ2-5; d_gene: TRBD2; CDR3nt: TGTGCCAGCAGCCTAGCGGGAGAGACCCAGTACTTC; CDR3aa: CASSLAGETQYF
abundance: many; v_gene: TRBV6-1; j_gene: TRBJ2-5; d_gene: NA; CDR3nt: TGTGCCAGCAGTGAAGGACTCCAAGAGACCCAGTACTTC; CDR3aa: CASSEGLQETQYF
abundance: many; v_gene: TRBV5-1; j_gene: TRBJ2-7; d_gene: NA; CDR3nt: TGCGCCAGCAGCCCTGTCGGAGTCGACGTCTCCTACGAGCAGTACTTC; CDR3aa: CASSPVGVDVSYEQYF
abundance: few; v_gene: TRBV3-1; j_gene: TRBJ1-4; d_gene: NA; CDR3nt: TGTGCCAGCAGCCAAGCGAGAGATAATGAAAAACTGTTTTTT; CDR3aa: CASSQARDNEKLFF
abundance: many; v_gene: TRBV30; j_gene: TRBJ2-5; d_gene: TRBD2; CDR3nt: TGTGCCTGGAGTACCACGACTAGCGGGACAGGGTACTTC; CDR3aa: CAWSTTTSGTGYF
abundance: few; v_gene: TRBV10-1; j_gene: TRBJ2-7; d_gene: TRBD2; CDR3nt: TGCGCCAGCAGCGAGCGGGAGGCTCCCACCTACGAGCAGTACTTC; CDR3aa: CASSEREAPTYEQYF
abundance: many; v_gene: TRBV20-1; j_gene: TRBJ2-1; d_gene: TRBD2; CDR3nt: TGCAGTGCTAGCGATATACTAGCGGGAGATGGCAATGAGCAGTTCTTC; CDR3aa: CSASDILAGDGNEQFF
abundance: NA; v_gene: TRBV19; j_gene: TRBJ2-3; d_gene: NA; CDR3nt: TGTGCCAGTAGTATAACCTCGTGGAGCCGCGGGAAGTCCCCCACAGATACGCAGTATTTT; CDR3aa: CASSITSWSRGKSPTDTQYF
abundance: few; v_gene: TRBV27; j_gene: TRBJ1-2; d_gene: NA; CDR3nt: TGTGCCAGCAGTTTAGGCGGGGGAAGTTATGGCTACACCTTC; CDR3aa: CASSLGGGSYGYTF
abundance: NA; v_gene: TRBV7-9; j_gene: TRBJ1-4; d_gene: NA; CDR3nt: TGTGCCAGCAGGAATCCAGGAAGAGTGGATGAAAAACTGTTTTTT; CDR3aa: CASRNPGRVDEKLFF
abundance: NA; v_gene: TRBV20-1; j_gene: TRBJ1-6; d_gene: NA; CDR3nt: TGCAGTGCTACCCTTCTACAGACAAATAATTCACCCCTCCACTTT; CDR3aa: CSATLLQTNNSPLHF
abundance: many; v_gene: TRBV28; j_gene: TRBJ1-5; d_gene: TRBD1; CDR3nt: TGTGCCAGCAGTAGTGGACAGGGCAATCAGCCCCAGCATTTT; CDR3aa: CASSSGQGNQPQHF
abundance: NA; v_gene: TRBV19; j_gene: TRBJ2-1; d_gene: NA; CDR3nt: TGTGCCAGTAGTATCGACCTGACCCGAGCACGGAATGAGCAGTTCTTC; CDR3aa: CASSIDLTRARNEQFF
abundance: many; v_gene: TRBV20-1; j_gene: TRBJ2-3; d_gene: TRBD2; CDR3nt: TGCAGTGCTAGTCCCTTCCTAGCGGGAGATCCAGATACGCAGTATTTT; CDR3aa: CSASPFLAGDPDTQYF
abundance: NA; v_gene: TRBV7-9; j_gene: TRBJ2-6; d_gene: NA; CDR3nt: TGTGCCAGCAGCTTGAGGGAGGCTAGCTCTGGGGCCAACGTCCTGACTTTC; CDR3aa: CASSLREASSGANVLTF
abundance: many; v_gene: TRBV3-1; j_gene: TRBJ2-5; d_gene: NA; CDR3nt: TGTGCCAGCAGCCACTCTACCTCGGGGACCCAGTACTTC; CDR3aa: CASSHSTSGTQYF
abundance: many; v_gene: TRBV12-3/TRBV12-4; j_gene: TRBJ2-5; d_gene: NA; CDR3nt: TGTGCCAGCAGTTCGATGGGTGAAGAGACCCAGTACTTC; CDR3aa: CASSSMGEETQYF
abundance: many; v_gene: TRBV2; j_gene: TRBJ2-2; d_gene: NA; CDR3nt: TGTGCCAGCAGCTATGGGGGGACCGGGGAGCTGTTTTTT; CDR3aa: CASSYGGTGELFF
abundance: many; v_gene: TRBV30; j_gene: TRBJ2-3; d_gene: NA; CDR3nt: TGTGCCTGGAGATCGGGCTCGAGTAGCACAGATACGCAGTATTTT; CDR3aa: CAWRSGSSSTDTQYF
abundance: many; v_gene: TRBV6-1; j_gene: TRBJ2-7; d_gene: TRBD2; CDR3nt: TGTGCCACCCCACGGGCGGGAGGGTTTCGGGACGAGCAGTACTTC; CDR3aa: CATPRAGGFRDEQYF
abundance: NA; v_gene: TRBV19; j_gene: TRBJ1-1; d_gene: NA; CDR3nt: TGTGCCAGTAGTGTACCCGGGACGGTGAACACTGAAGCTTTCTTT; CDR3aa: CASSVPGTVNTEAFF
abundance: NA; v_gene: TRBV13; j_gene: TRBJ2-1; d_gene: TRBD2; CDR3nt: TGTGCCAGCAGCTCCCCGACTAGCGGGAGTTCCTACAATGAGCAGTTCTTC; CDR3aa: CASSSPTSGSSYNEQFF